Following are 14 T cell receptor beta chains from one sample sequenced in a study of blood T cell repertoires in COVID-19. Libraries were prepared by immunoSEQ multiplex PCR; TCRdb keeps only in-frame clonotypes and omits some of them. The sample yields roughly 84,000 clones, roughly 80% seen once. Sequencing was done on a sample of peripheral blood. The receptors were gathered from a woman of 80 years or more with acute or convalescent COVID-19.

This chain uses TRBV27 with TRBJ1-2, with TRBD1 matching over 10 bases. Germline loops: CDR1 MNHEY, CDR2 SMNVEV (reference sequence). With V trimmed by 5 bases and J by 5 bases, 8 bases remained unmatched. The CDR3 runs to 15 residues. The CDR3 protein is CASSLGTGVGYGYTF. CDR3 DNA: TGTGCCAGCAGTCTTGGGACAGGGGTGGGGTATGGCTACACCTTC.

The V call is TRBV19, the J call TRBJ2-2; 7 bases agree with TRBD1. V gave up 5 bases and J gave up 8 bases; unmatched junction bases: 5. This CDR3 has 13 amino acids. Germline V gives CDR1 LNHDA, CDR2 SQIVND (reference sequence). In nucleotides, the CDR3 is TGTGCCAGTAGTGAAATGGGACAGGGGGAGCTGTTTTTT. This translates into CASSEMGQGELFF.

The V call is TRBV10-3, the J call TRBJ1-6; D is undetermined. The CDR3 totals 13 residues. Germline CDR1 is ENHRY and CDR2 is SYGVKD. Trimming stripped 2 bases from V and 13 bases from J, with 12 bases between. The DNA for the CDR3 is TGTGCCATCAGTGAGGGGCCCGGCGTGCCCCTCCACTTT. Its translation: CAISEGPGVPLHF.

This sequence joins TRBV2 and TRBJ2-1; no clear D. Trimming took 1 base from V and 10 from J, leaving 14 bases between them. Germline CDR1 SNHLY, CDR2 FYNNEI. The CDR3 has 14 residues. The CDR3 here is CASSEDEIAAEQFF. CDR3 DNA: TGTGCCAGCAGTGAAGATGAGATTGCGGCGGAGCAGTTCTTC.

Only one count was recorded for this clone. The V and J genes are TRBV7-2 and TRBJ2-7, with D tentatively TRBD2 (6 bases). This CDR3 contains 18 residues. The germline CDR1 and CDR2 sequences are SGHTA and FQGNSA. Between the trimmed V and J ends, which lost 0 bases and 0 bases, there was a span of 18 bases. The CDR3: CASSLAQFRGTYSYEQYF. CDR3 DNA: TGTGCCAGCAGCTTAGCTCAATTCCGGGGGACCTACTCCTACGAGCAGTACTTC.

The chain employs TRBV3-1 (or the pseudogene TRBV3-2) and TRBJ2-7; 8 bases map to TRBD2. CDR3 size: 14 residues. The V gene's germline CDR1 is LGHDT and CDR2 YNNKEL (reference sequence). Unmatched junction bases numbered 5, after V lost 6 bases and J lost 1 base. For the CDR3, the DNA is TGTGCCAGCAGTTACTCGGGGGGGTCCTACGAGCAGTACTTC. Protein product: CASSYSGGSYEQYF.

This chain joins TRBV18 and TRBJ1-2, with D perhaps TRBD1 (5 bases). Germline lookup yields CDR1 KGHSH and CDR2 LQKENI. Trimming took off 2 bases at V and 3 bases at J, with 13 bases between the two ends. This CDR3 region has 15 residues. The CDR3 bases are TGTGCCAGCTCACCAGGGGCAGGCAATTACTATGGCTACACCTTC. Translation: CASSPGAGNYYGYTF.

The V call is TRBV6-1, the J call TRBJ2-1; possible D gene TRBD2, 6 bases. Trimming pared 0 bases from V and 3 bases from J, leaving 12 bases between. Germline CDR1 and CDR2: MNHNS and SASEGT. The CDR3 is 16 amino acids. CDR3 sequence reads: CASSEAGRGDYNEQFF. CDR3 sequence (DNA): TGTGCCAGCAGTGAAGCGGGGCGGGGTGACTACAATGAGCAGTTCTTC.

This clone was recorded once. For the CDR3, the DNA is TGTGCCAGTACCCGGGACAGTAAAAGGACTGAAGCTTTCTTT. Amino acids: CASTRDSKRTEAFF. This chain joins TRBV19 and TRBJ1-1, with 7 bases identical to TRBD1. Trimming cost V 7 bases and J 5 bases; bases outside gene matches: 10. CDR1 is LNHDA and CDR2 is SQIVND in the germline V gene (reference sequence). This CDR3 comprises 14 residues. The full variable domain, rest sourced from reference TRBV19 and TRBJ1-1, is DGGITQSPKYLFRKEGQNVTLSCEQNLNHDAMYWYRQDPGQGLRLIYYSQIVNDFQKGDIAEGYSVSREKKESFPLTVTSAQKNPTAFYLCASTRDSKRTEAFFGQGTRLTVV.

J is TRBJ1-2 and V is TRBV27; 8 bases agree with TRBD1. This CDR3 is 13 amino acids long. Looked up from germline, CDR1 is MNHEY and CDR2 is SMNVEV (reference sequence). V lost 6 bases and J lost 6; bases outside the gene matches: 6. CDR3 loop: CASSLQGGNGYTF. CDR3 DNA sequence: TGTGCCAGCAGCCTACAGGGGGGGAATGGCTACACCTTC.

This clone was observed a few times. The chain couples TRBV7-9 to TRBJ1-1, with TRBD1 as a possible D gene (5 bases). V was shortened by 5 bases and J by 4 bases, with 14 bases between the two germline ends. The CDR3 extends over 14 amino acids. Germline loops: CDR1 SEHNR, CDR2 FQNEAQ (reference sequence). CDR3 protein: CASSPRVGGTEAFF. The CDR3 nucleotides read TGTGCCAGCAGCCCCAGGGTAGGTGGCACTGAAGCTTTCTTT.

This CDR3 is CASSLKGAGQPQHF. CDR3 sequence (DNA): TGTGCCAGCAGCTTAAAGGGGGCGGGTCAGCCCCAGCATTTT. This chain links TRBV2 with TRBJ1-5; 7 bases map to TRBD1. V shed 6 bases and J 6 bases; nucleotides not matched to a gene: 8. CDR3 length: 14 residues. The germline CDR1 and CDR2 sequences are SNHLY and FYNNEI.

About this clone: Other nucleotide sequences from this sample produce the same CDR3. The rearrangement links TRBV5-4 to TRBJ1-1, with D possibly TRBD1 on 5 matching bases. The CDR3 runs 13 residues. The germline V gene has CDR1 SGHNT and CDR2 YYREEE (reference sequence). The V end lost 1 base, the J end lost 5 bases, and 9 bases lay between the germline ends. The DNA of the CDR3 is TGTGCCAGCAGCTTGACGGGGGGAACTGAAGCTTTCTTT. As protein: CASSLTGGTEAFF.

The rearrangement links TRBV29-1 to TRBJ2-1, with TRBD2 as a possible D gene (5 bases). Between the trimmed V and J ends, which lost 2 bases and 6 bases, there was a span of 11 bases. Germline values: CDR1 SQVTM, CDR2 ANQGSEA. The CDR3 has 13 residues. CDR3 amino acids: CSVESGYSNEQFF. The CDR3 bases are TGCAGCGTTGAATCGGGGTACAGCAATGAGCAGTTCTTC.